These 14 T cell receptor beta chains were sequenced from one sample in a study of blood T cell repertoires in COVID-19. Assay used: immunoSEQ multiplex PCR; TCRdb lists only in-frame clones, some missing. In the table there are around 98,000 clones, 82% of which are singletons. The sample consisted of peripheral blood. The receptor source for this set is a man between 65 and 85 years old with active or convalescent COVID-19.

This sequence joins TRBV5-4 and TRBJ2-7, with D hard to call. CDR3 size: 12 residues. V lost 0 bases to trimming and J lost 7 bases, with 8 bases between them. The germline gives CDR1 SGHNT, CDR2 YYREEE (reference sequence). In DNA, the CDR3 is TGTGCCAGCAGCTTGGGTTCAAAAGAGCAGTACTTC. Protein product: CASSLGSKEQYF.

The chain couples TRBV2 to TRBJ1-1; no definite D call. The CDR3 is 15 residues long. V lost 2 bases and J lost 0, with 10 bases in between. Germline V lookup: CDR1 SNHLY, CDR2 FYNNEI. CDR3 sequence: CASSEYRPLNTEAFF. Written as DNA, the CDR3 is TGTGCCAGCAGTGAATACAGACCGTTGAACACTGAAGCTTTCTTT.

This clone appeared once. The rearrangement links TRBV19 to TRBJ2-4; 15 nucleotides agree with TRBD2. This CDR3 is 19 amino acids long. The germline CDR1 and CDR2 sequences are LNHDA and SQIVND (reference sequence). The ends lost 0 bases at V and 4 bases at J; junction bases unmatched: 7. This CDR3 is CASSIESGTSGGMKNIQYF. CDR3 DNA: TGTGCCAGTAGTATAGAATCCGGGACTAGCGGGGGGATGAAAAACATTCAGTACTTC.

V usage is TRBV7-8 and J usage is TRBJ2-2; 7 bases line up with TRBD1. Germline assignment: CDR1 SGHVS and CDR2 FQNEAQ. The CDR3 loop spans 16 amino acids. The junction had 6 bases not matched to a gene; V was cut back by 5 bases and J by 0 bases. The chain's CDR3 is CASSASGGPNTGELFF. The CDR3 DNA sequence: TGTGCCAGCAGCGCCTCAGGGGGTCCGAACACCGGGGAGCTGTTTTTT.

The rearrangement links TRBV29-1 to TRBJ1-1; possible D gene TRBD1, 5 bases. Trimming removed 6 bases at V and 2 bases at J, with 16 bases between. Germline CDR1 SQVTM, CDR2 ANQGSEA. This CDR3 region has 14 residues. CDR3 amino acids: CSVSETQGNTEAFF. As DNA, the CDR3 is TGCAGCGTCTCCGAGACGCAGGGTAACACTGAAGCTTTCTTT.

This clone was counted only a few times. The chain uses TRBV10-3 and TRBJ2-7; D is possibly TRBD1 (5 bases). Trimming shortened V by 5 bases and J by 0 bases, and 11 bases separated the two germline ends. CDR1 is ENHRY, CDR2 SYGVKD, per germline. The CDR3 totals 14 residues. CDR3 amino acids: CAISSGRNSYEQYF. In DNA, the CDR3 is TGTGCCATCAGTTCAGGGCGGAACTCCTACGAGCAGTACTTC.

This clone was seen only a few times. The chain links TRBV6-5 to TRBJ1-2; D may be TRBD1 (6 bases). The germline gives CDR1 MNHEY, CDR2 SVGAGI. Trimming shortened V by 2 bases and J by 4 bases, and 14 bases separated the two germline ends. The CDR3 runs to 15 residues. CDR3 nucleotides: TGTGCCAGCAGTTACCAACAGGGAGCCTCCTATGGCTACACCTTC. It encodes CASSYQQGASYGYTF.

V usage is TRBV6-6 and J usage is TRBJ1-5, with D possibly being TRBD1 (6 bases). This CDR3 spans 15 amino acids. V was cut by 7 bases and J by 1 base, with 14 bases left in between. Germline lookup yields CDR1 MNHNY and CDR2 SVGAGI (reference sequence). CDR3 loop: CASKGQSLSNQPQHF. DNA of the CDR3: TGTGCCAGCAAAGGACAGTCCCTCAGCAATCAGCCCCAGCATTTT.

A few counts support this clone. This rearrangement joins TRBV6-5 to TRBJ2-2, with 8 bases matching TRBD1. Germline V CDR1 and CDR2: MNHEY, SVGAGI. The ends lost 4 bases at V and 4 bases at J; junction bases unmatched: 5. The CDR3 extends over 15 amino acids. The CDR3 DNA sequence: TGTGCCAGCAGTTCCCGGACAGGGATCACCGGGGAGCTGTTTTTT. As protein: CASSSRTGITGELFF.

V and J are TRBV27 and TRBJ1-1; D gene uncertain. Trimming removed 2 bases from V and 4 bases from J, with 11 bases in between. CDR3 length equals 14 residues. Per the germline V gene, CDR1 is MNHEY and CDR2 is SMNVEV (reference sequence). Here the CDR3 reads CASSLLGGPTEAFF. The CDR3 DNA reads TGTGCCAGCAGTTTACTGGGCGGGCCCACTGAAGCTTTCTTT.

The CDR3 nucleotides are TGCGCCAGCAGTCCCGAAACACGCCCTGGCTACACCTTC. Translating gives CASSPETRPGYTF. V usage is TRBV4-1 and J usage is TRBJ1-2; D is uncertain. This CDR3 contains 13 residues. Per the germline V gene, CDR1 is MGHRA and CDR2 is YSYEKL. V gave up 6 bases and J gave up 7 bases, with 15 bases separating them.

This sequence joins TRBV10-3 and TRBJ1-3, with a tentative D call TRBD1 (6 bases). CDR3 length: 15 amino acids. V was shortened by 7 bases and J by 0 bases, with 13 bases between the two germline ends. Germline lookup yields CDR1 ENHRY and CDR2 SYGVKD. Written as DNA, the CDR3 is TGTGCCATCAAGGGGGTTCCAAGCTCTGGAAACACCATATATTTT. This codes for CAIKGVPSSGNTIYF.

The chain is built from TRBV10-2 and TRBJ2-4; TRBD1 matches 9 bases. From germline, CDR1 is WSHSY and CDR2 SAAADI. The CDR3 loop spans 15 amino acids. Germline trimming cut 3 bases from V and 6 bases from J; bases unmatched to any gene: 6. Here the CDR3 DNA reads TGCGCCAGCAGTGAAATGGGACAGGGTCGAAACATTCAGTACTTC. It codes for CASSEMGQGRNIQYF.

The V call is TRBV18, the J call TRBJ1-2; D not certain. Germline-derived CDR1 and CDR2 are KGHSH and LQKENI. The CDR3 consists of 13 residues. V was trimmed by 3 bases and J by 8 bases, leaving 13 bases between them. The CDR3 coding sequence is TGTGCCAGCTCACCGGGCGGGCTGTTCGGCTACACCTTC. Protein product: CASSPGGLFGYTF.